This TCR beta chain comes out of a study of control samples from healthy donors and cancer patients. Profiling relied on immunoSEQ multiplex PCR, and the TCRdb table lists in-frame clones only, not all of them. The sample shows fewer than 150,000 clones, just over 90% of them seen only once. Trimming cost V 2 bases and J 2 bases, with 18 bases left between them. CDR3 size: 17 residues. CDR1 and CDR2 (germline): SGHTA, FQGNSA. Sequencing used blood. The chain combines TRBV7-2 with TRBJ1-1; D may be TRBD1 (5 bases). The clonotype was recovered from a woman under 30 in good health. CDR3 loop: CASSLSVYQDTNTEAFF. As DNA, the CDR3 is TGTGCCAGCAGCTTATCTGTTTATCAGGACACCAACACTGAAGCTTTCTTT.